This T cell receptor beta chain comes out of a study of blood T cell repertoires in COVID-19. Overall study: The study drew acute and convalescent COVID-19 samples from the United States, Italy and Spain.

Germline CDR1 and CDR2: MNHEY and SVGAGI. The CDR3 consists of 14 residues. The V segment lost 5 bases and the J segment 2 bases; nucleotides outside the gene matches: 1. A COVID-19 case had been met by exposed participants during the 2 weeks before study entry. The authors' processing: The assay estimated nucleated cells by amplifying reference gene primers. The table came from immunoSEQ multiplex PCR; TCRdb's copy has only in-frame clones and leaves some out. V and J calls and clone size are as listed in that table; D and trimming were resolved from the DNA. The repertoire consists of about 270,000 clones, with more than 85% occurring once and the leading ten covering 2.5% to 3%.

The chain recombines TRBV6-5 with TRBJ2-7; TRBD2 matches 12 bases. The sample taken for sequencing was PBMCs or T cells enriched from blood (not recorded which). The TCR was taken from a man aged 40-49 years who had been exposed to COVID-19. Written as DNA, the CDR3 is TGTGCCAGCAGTCGGACTAGCGGGGCCTACGAGCAGTACTTC. Its protein is CASSRTSGAYEQYF.